This T cell receptor beta chain was identified during a study of blood T cell repertoires in COVID-19. Germline V gene lookup returns CDR1 SQVTM and CDR2 ANQGSEA. After removal of 4 bases from V and 3 bases from J, the junction contained 16 bases not matched to a gene. The CDR3 is made up of 17 amino acids. Repertoires were generated with immunoSEQ multiplex PCR, while TCRdb's copy carries only in-frame clones and drops some. The table shows 200,000 to 250,000 clones, with 80% to 90% occurring only once. Sequencing was carried out using PBMCs or T cells enriched from blood (not recorded which). The rearrangement links TRBV29-1 to TRBJ2-3; 7 bases map to TRBD1. The clonotype originates from a woman aged 40 to 50 with acute COVID-19. CDR3 DNA sequence: TGCAGCGTTGTTGGGACAGTCTCTGAGGGACCAACAGATACGCAGTATTTT. Translation gives CSVVGTVSEGPTDTQYF.